These T cell receptor beta chains were read from a single sample in a study of blood T cell repertoires in COVID-19. Sequencing was performed with immunoSEQ multiplex PCR; in TCRdb, only in-frame clones are kept and a portion is missing. The table has 200,000 to 250,000 clones, 88% seen once. The sequencing sample was made of peripheral blood. All receptors derive from a woman aged 55-70 years with acute or convalescent COVID-19. The CDR3 runs from the conserved cysteine through the conserved F or W. Fields, in order: J gene, clone size, V gene, CDR3 length, D gene, CDR3 DNA, CDR3 protein. The D gene is left open where the match is weak. Clone size is not always given. Where it is, it says once, few, many or a class for expanded clones.

TRBJ2-3,.,TRBV19,13,TRBD1,TGTGCCAGTAGCCCAACAGGGGCAGATACGCAGTATTTT,CASSPTGADTQYF
TRBJ2-7,.,TRBV3-1/TRBV3-2,15,.,TGTGCCAGCAGCCAAAGGGGTTCCGGGACTCCTCCCCAGTACTTC,CASSQRGSGTPPQYF
TRBJ1-2,.,TRBV19,14,TRBD1,TGTGCCAGTACCATGACAGGGGGCAACTATGGCTACACCTTC,CASTMTGGNYGYTF
TRBJ1-5,.,TRBV6-5,13,.,TGTGCCAGCAGTTACGGGCGGGGATTGCCCCAGCATTTT,CASSYGRGLPQHF
TRBJ2-1,.,TRBV5-1,14,.,TGCGCCAGCAGCTTGGAGGCTAGCGCAAATGAGCAGTTCTTC,CASSLEASANEQFF
TRBJ1-2,.,TRBV30,14,.,TGTGCCTGGACCCCCGGCGGGGGTAACTATGGCTACACCTTC,CAWTPGGGNYGYTF
TRBJ2-2,.,TRBV6-5,14,.,TGTGCCAGCAGGGTGGACTCTCACGCCGGGGAGCTGTTTTTT,CASRVDSHAGELFF
TRBJ1-6,few,TRBV25-1,16,TRBD1,TGTGCCAGCACCCCGGCGACAGGGGCAGGGAATTCACCCCTCCACTTT,CASTPATGAGNSPLHF
TRBJ2-2,.,TRBV5-1,14,.,TGCGCCAGCAGCATTGCAGGGAACACCGGGGAGCTGTTTTTT,CASSIAGNTGELFF
TRBJ1-3,.,TRBV7-3,13,.,TGTGCCAGCAGCTTAGGATTTGGAGGCACCATATATTTT,CASSLGFGGTIYF
TRBJ2-1,once,TRBV12-3/TRBV12-4,13,.,TGTGCCAGCAGTTATAGCTCCTACAATGAGCAGTTCTTC,CASSYSSYNEQFF
TRBJ2-1,.,TRBV2,14,.,TGTGCCAGCACGATGGCGGGCGATTACAATGAGCAGTTCTTC,CASTMAGDYNEQFF
TRBJ1-2,.,TRBV5-1,12,.,TGCGCCAGCAGCCCTAACGGGGATGGCTACACCTTC,CASSPNGDGYTF
TRBJ2-6,.,TRBV7-2,19,.,TGTGCCAGCAGCGCGGCCAGACTACAGGGTAGCTCTGGGGCCAACGTCCTGACTTTC,CASSAARLQGSSGANVLTF
TRBJ2-1,.,TRBV9,17,TRBD2,TGTGCCAGCAGCGTAGTGGAGGGGGGACTAGGGATCAATGAGCAGTTCTTC,CASSVVEGGLGINEQFF
TRBJ1-1,.,TRBV2,16,.,TGTGCCAGCAGTGAGGCTTATAGACAGGCGAACACTGAAGCTTTCTTT,CASSEAYRQANTEAFF
TRBJ2-5,.,TRBV7-3,15,TRBD2,TGTGCCAGCAGCCGGACTAGCGGGGTCCAAGAGACCCAGTACTTC,CASSRTSGVQETQYF
TRBJ2-5,.,TRBV30,13,TRBD1,TGTGCCTGGAGACAGGGGGCAGGAGAGACCCAGTACTTC,CAWRQGAGETQYF
TRBJ1-2,.,TRBV19,13,.,TGTGCCAGTAGTCCTTTCCTCTATTTTGGCTACACCTTC,CASSPFLYFGYTF
TRBJ2-3,.,TRBV7-2,17,TRBD2,TGTGCCAGCAGCTTAGAACTTGGCGGGAGAAGGAGGGATACGCAGTATTTT,CASSLELGGRRRDTQYF
TRBJ2-7,.,TRBV15,14,.,TGTGCCACCAGCAGAGATAAAATCGGTTACGAGCAGTACTTC,CATSRDKIGYEQYF
TRBJ2-5,.,TRBV14,17,TRBD2,TGTGCCAGCAGCCAAGATCCGGGACTAGCGGGAATCGTGACCCAGTACTTC,CASSQDPGLAGIVTQYF
TRBJ1-6,.,TRBV3-1/TRBV3-2,13,.,TGTGCCAGCAGCCAACAGGTGAATTCACCCCTCCACTTT,CASSQQVNSPLHF
TRBJ1-2,few,TRBV6-5,13,TRBD1,TGTGCCAGCAGTTACGGGACAGGGCTTGGCTACACCTTC,CASSYGTGLGYTF
TRBJ2-7,.,TRBV7-2,15,.,TGTGCCAGCACCCTAGAGGGCGGGAAACACTACGAGCAGTACTTC,CASTLEGGKHYEQYF
TRBJ2-5,.,TRBV21-1,16,.,TGTGCCAGCAGCATCTCTCATCCGGGAGCCCAAGAGACCCAGTACTTC,CASSISHPGAQETQYF
TRBJ2-5,.,TRBV11-3,15,.,TGTGCCAGCAGCTTAAATGGAGGGGCCAGAGAGACCCAGTACTTC,CASSLNGGARETQYF
TRBJ2-1,.,TRBV6-5,15,.,TGTGCCAGCAGTCGGACTACCAGCTCCTACAATGAGCAGTTCTTC,CASSRTTSSYNEQFF
TRBJ2-6,.,TRBV19,18,.,TGTGCCAGTAGCCTAGGGCAGGGGAAACACTCTGGGGCCAACGTCCTGACTTTC,CASSLGQGKHSGANVLTF
TRBJ2-7,.,TRBV5-4,13,TRBD1,TGTGCCAGCAGCGACAGGGACACCTACGAGCAGTACTTC,CASSDRDTYEQYF
TRBJ2-6,.,TRBV5-1,16,.,TGCGCCAGCAGCTCCTTGACTACCTCTGGGGCCAACGTCCTGACTTTC,CASSSLTTSGANVLTF
TRBJ1-1,once,TRBV9,15,TRBD1,TGTGCCAGCAGCGTCATTGGACAGGGGGCAACTGAAGCTTTCTTT,CASSVIGQGATEAFF
TRBJ2-7,.,TRBV9,15,TRBD2,TGTGCCAGCAGCGCCTGGGGGACTAGCACATACGAGCAGTACTTC,CASSAWGTSTYEQYF
TRBJ1-4,.,TRBV10-2,14,TRBD1,TGCGCCAGCAAGACAGGGGGAACTAATGAAAAACTGTTTTTT,CASKTGGTNEKLFF
TRBJ1-3,.,TRBV6-4,13,.,TGTGCCAGCAATCAAAACTCTGGAAACACCATATATTTT,CASNQNSGNTIYF